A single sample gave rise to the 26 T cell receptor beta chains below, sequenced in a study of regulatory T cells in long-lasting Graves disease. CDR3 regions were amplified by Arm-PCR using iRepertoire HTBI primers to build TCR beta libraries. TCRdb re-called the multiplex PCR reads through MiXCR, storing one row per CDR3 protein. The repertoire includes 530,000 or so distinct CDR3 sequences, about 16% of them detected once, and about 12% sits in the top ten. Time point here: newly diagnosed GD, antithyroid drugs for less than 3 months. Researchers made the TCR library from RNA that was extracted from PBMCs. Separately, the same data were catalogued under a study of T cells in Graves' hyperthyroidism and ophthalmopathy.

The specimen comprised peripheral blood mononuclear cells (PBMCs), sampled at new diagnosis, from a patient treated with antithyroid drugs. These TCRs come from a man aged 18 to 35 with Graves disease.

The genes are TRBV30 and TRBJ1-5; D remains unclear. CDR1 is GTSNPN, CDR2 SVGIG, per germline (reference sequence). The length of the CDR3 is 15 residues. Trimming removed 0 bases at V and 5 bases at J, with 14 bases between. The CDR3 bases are TGTGCCTGGAGTGTACCGGGTAGAATAGATCAGCCCCAGCATTTT. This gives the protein CAWSVPGRIDQPQHF.

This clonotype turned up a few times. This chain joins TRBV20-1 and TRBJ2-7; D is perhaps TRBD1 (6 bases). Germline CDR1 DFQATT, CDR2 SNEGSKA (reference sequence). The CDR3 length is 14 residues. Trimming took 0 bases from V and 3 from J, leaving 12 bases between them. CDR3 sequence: CSARDGKGGYEQYF. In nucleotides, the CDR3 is TGCAGTGCTAGAGATGGGAAAGGGGGCTACGAGCAGTACTTC.

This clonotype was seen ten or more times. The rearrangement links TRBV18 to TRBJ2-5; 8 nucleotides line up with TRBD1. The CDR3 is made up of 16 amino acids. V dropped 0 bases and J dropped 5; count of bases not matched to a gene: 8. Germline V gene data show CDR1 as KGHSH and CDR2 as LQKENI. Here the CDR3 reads CASSPPAAGGRETQYF. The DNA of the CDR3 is TGTGCCAGCTCACCACCGGCGGCAGGGGGCAGGGAGACCCAGTACTTC.

CDR3 sequence: CAWSMRTGRYTEAFF. The CDR3 DNA is TGTGCCTGGAGTATGAGGACAGGAAGGTACACTGAAGCTTTCTTT. The chain carries TRBV30 and TRBJ1-1; 7 nucleotides agree with TRBD1. After removal of 2 bases from V and 3 bases from J, the junction contained 9 bases not matched to a gene. CDR3 size: 15 residues. Looked up from germline, CDR1 is GTSNPN and CDR2 is SVGIG (reference sequence).

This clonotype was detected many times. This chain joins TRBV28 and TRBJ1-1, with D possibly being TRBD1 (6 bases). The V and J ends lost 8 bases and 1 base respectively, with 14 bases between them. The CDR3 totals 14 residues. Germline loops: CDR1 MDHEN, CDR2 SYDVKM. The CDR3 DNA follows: TGTGCCAGCGGGGACATAGTGGGGAACACTGAAGCTTTCTTT. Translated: CASGDIVGNTEAFF.

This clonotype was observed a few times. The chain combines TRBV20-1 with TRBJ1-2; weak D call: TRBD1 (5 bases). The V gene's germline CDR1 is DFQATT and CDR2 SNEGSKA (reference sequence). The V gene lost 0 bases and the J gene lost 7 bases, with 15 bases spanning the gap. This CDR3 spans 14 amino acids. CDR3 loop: CSARDHGAGRGYTF. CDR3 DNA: TGCAGTGCTAGAGATCATGGGGCAGGTCGTGGCTACACCTTC.

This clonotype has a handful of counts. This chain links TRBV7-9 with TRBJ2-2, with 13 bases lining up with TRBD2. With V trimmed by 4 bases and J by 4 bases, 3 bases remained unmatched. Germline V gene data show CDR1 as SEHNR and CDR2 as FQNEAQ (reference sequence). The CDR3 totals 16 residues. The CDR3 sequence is CASSSGTSGITGELFF. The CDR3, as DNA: TGTGCCAGCAGCTCCGGGACTAGCGGGATCACCGGGGAGCTGTTTTTT. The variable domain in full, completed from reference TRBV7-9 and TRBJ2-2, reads DTGVSQNPRHKITKRGQNVTFRCDPISEHNRLYWYRQTLGQGPEFLTYFQNEAQLEKSRLLSDRFSAERPKGSFSTLEIQRTEQGDSAMYLCASSSGTSGITGELFFGEGSRLTVL.

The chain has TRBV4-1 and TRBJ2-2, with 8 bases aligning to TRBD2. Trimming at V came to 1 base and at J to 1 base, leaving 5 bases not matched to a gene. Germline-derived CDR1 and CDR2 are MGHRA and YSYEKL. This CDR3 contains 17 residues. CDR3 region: CASSQVPSGLNTGELFF. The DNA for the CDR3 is TGCGCCAGCAGCCAAGTGCCTAGCGGGTTGAACACCGGGGAGCTGTTTTTT.

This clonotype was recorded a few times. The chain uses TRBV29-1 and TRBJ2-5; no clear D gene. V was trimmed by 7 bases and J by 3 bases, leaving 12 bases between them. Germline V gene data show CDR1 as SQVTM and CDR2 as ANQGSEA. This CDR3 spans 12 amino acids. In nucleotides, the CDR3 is TGCAGCGCCGGCGGCAGAAAAGAGACCCAGTACTTC. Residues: CSAGGRKETQYF.

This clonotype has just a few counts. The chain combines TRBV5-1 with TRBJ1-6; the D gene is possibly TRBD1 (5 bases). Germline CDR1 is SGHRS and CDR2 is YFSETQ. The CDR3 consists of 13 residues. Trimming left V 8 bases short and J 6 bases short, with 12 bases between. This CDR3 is CASSGRVNSPLHF. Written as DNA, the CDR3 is TGCGCCAGTAGCGGCAGGGTTAATTCACCCCTCCACTTT.

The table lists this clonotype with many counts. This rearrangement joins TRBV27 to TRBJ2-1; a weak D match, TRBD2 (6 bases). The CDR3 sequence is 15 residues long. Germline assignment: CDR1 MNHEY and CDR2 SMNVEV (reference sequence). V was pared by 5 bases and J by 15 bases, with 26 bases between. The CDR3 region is CASSPDYQKPGLMFF. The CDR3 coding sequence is TGTGCCAGCAGTCCCGACTACCAGAAACCGGGACTGATGTTCTTC.

This chain's CDR3 is CASSSLTRLPSGANVLTF. The CDR3, as DNA: TGTGCCAGCAGCTCGCTGACGCGACTCCCCTCTGGGGCCAACGTCCTGACTTTC. This sequence joins TRBV11-2 and TRBJ2-6; D gene ambiguous. CDR1 is SGHAT and CDR2 is FQNNGV in the germline V gene. Between the trimmed V and J ends, which lost 4 bases and 0 bases, there was a span of 16 bases. CDR3 length: 18 residues.

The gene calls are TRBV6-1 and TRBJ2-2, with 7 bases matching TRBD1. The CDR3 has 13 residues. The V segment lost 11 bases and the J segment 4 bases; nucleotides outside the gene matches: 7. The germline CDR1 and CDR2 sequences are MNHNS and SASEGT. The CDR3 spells CASDRVATGELFF. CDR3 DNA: TGTGCCTCTGACAGGGTGGCCACCGGGGAGCTGTTTTTT.

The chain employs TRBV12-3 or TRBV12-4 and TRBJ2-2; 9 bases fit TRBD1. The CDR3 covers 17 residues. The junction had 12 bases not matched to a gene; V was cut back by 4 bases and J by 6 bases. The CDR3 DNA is TGTGCCAGCAGTTCACACTCCGGGACAGGGTTTGCCGGGGAGCTGTTTTTT. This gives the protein CASSSHSGTGFAGELFF.

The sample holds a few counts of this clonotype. CDR3 loop: CASSFGSRPAYNEQFF. The CDR3 bases are TGTGCCAGCAGTTTCGGTTCAAGGCCGGCCTACAATGAGCAGTTCTTC. The V call is TRBV27, the J call TRBJ2-1; D not certain. Deletions cut 3 bases from V and 2 bases from J, with 14 bases between. The CDR3 has 16 residues. The germline CDR1 and CDR2 sequences are MNHEY and SMNVEV (reference sequence).

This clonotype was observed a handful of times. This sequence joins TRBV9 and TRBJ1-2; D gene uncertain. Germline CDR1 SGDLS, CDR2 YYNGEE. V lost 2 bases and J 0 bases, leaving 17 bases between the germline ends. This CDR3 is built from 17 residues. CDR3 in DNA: TGTGCCAGCAGCGTCGACCCGGGTCGGCGCCCTAACTATGGCTACACCTTC. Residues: CASSVDPGRRPNYGYTF.

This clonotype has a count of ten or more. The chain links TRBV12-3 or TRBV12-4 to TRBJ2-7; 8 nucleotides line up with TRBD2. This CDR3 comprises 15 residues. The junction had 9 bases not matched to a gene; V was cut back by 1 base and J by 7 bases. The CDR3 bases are TGTGCCAGCAGTTTAGTGCGAGCGGGAGCTAGGGAGCAGTACTTC. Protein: CASSLVRAGAREQYF.

As DNA, the CDR3 is TGCAGCGCCCAGGGTACCTCGCGCTATGGCTACACCTTC. Encoded protein: CSAQGTSRYGYTF. The chain combines TRBV29-1 with TRBJ1-2; D might be TRBD1 (5 bases). The germline V and J ends were trimmed by 7 bases and 4 bases, with 16 bases remaining between them. The CDR3 has 13 residues. Germline V gives CDR1 SQVTM, CDR2 ANQGSEA. The whole variable domain, filled in from reference TRBV29-1 and TRBJ1-2, reads SAVISQKPSRDICQRGTSLTIQCQVDSQVTMMFWYRQQPGQSLTLIATANQGSEATYESGFVIDKFPISRPNLTFSTLTVSNMSPEDSSIYLCSAQGTSRYGYTFGSGTRLTVV.

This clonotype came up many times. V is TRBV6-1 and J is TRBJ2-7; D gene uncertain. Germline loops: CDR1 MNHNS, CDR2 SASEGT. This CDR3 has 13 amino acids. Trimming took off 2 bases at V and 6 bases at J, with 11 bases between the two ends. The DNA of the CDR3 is TGTGCCAGCAGTGAAATCCCCGAGAGCGAGCAGTACTTC. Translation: CASSEIPESEQYF.

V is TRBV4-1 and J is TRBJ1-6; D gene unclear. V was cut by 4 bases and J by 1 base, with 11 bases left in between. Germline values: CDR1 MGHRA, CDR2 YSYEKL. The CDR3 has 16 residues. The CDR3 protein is CASSPQTRSYNSPLHF. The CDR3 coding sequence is TGCGCCAGCAGCCCTCAAACACGTTCCTATAATTCACCCCTCCACTTT.

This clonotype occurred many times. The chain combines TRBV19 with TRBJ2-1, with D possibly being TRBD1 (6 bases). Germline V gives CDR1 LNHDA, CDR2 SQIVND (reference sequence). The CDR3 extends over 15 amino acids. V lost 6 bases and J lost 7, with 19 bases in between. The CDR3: CASSPYRSGANEQFF. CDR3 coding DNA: TGTGCCAGTAGCCCGTATAGATCAGGGGCTAATGAGCAGTTCTTC.

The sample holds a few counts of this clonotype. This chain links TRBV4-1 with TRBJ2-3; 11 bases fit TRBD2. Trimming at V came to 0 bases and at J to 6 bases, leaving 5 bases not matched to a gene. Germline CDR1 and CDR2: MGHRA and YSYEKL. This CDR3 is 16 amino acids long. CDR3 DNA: TGCGCCAGCAGCCAAGAGTCTAGCGGGAGGTCTGATACGCAGTATTTT. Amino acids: CASSQESSGRSDTQYF.

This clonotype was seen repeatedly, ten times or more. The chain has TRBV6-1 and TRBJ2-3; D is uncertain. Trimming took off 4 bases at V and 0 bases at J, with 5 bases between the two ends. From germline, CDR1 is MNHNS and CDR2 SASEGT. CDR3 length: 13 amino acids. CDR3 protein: CASSGPSTDTQYF. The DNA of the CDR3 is TGTGCCAGCAGTGGACCTAGCACAGATACGCAGTATTTT.

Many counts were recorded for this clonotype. As DNA, the CDR3 is TGTGCCAGCAGCCAGGGCAGGGGGAACACTGAAGCTTTCTTT. Translation gives CASSQGRGNTEAFF. The V call is TRBV2, the J call TRBJ1-1; a weak D match, TRBD1 (6 bases). Trimming took off 6 bases at V and 1 base at J, with 12 bases between the two ends. The CDR3 has 14 residues. Per the germline V gene, CDR1 is SNHLY and CDR2 is FYNNEI.

The CDR3 reads CASSQVFRGQGDDGYTF. DNA of the CDR3: TGTGCCAGCAGCCAAGTTTTTAGGGGACAGGGAGACGATGGCTACACCTTC. This chain uses TRBV3-1 with TRBJ1-2; 9 bases are shared with TRBD1. Trimming at V came to 1 base and at J to 6 bases, leaving 12 bases not matched to a gene. The CDR3 is made up of 17 amino acids. Germline-derived CDR1 and CDR2 are LGHDT and YNNKEL (reference sequence).

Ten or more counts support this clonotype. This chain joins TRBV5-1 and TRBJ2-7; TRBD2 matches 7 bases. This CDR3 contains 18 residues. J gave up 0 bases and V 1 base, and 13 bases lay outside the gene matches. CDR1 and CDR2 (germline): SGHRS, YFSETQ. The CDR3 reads CASSLYYSGDHSSYEQYF. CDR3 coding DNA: TGCGCCAGCAGCTTGTATTACAGCGGGGACCATAGCTCCTACGAGCAGTACTTC. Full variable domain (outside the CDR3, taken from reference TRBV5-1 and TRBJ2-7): KAGVTQTPRYLIKTRGQQVTLSCSPISGHRSVSWYQQTPGQGLQFLFEYFSETQRNKGNFPGRFSGRQFSNSRSEMNVSTLELGDSALYLCASSLYYSGDHSSYEQYFGPGTRLTVT.